One and the same sample provided the 19 T cell receptor beta chains below, sequenced in a study of cytomegalovirus exposure and HLA in healthy donors. The protocol was immunoSEQ multiplex PCR, while the TCRdb copy is restricted to in-frame clones and leaves out a portion. The table shows about 160,000 clones, with around 88% occurring only once. The sequencing sample was made of PBMCs. These receptor sequences come from a woman under 30 in good health and CMV-seronegative.

This chain links TRBV6-1 with TRBJ1-2, with D maybe TRBD1 (6 bases). This CDR3 is built from 16 residues. Trimming took 2 bases from V and 0 from J, leaving 13 bases between them. CDR1 MNHNS and CDR2 SASEGT come from the germline V gene. The CDR3 coding sequence is TGTGCCAGCAGTGAAACGGGGACACTCGCTAACTATGGCTACACCTTC. Protein product: CASSETGTLANYGYTF.

V usage is TRBV6-1 and J usage is TRBJ2-3; 12 bases match TRBD2. CDR3 length equals 15 residues. CDR1 MNHNS and CDR2 SASEGT come from the germline V gene. V was pared by 0 bases and J by 5 bases, with 0 bases of the junction left unmatched. The CDR3 DNA follows: TGTGCCAGCAGTGAAGCACTAGCGGGGGGAGATACGCAGTATTTT. Its translation is CASSEALAGGDTQYF.

The table lists this clone with a count of one. The chain recombines TRBV4-1 with TRBJ2-5; 8 bases align to TRBD1. The V gene end was trimmed by 4 bases and the J gene end by 2 bases; junction bases not matched to a gene: 6. The CDR3 has 15 residues. Germline V gives CDR1 MGHRA, CDR2 YSYEKL. The CDR3 reads CASSRRGDRQETQYF. The CDR3 bases are TGCGCCAGCAGCCGCCGCGGGGACAGGCAAGAGACCCAGTACTTC.

The count of this clone is one. The rearrangement joins TRBV6-1 to TRBJ1-1; D is uncertain. The CDR3 covers 13 residues. Between the trimmed V and J ends, which lost 4 bases and 5 bases, there was a span of 11 bases. Germline V gene sequence: CDR1 MNHNS, CDR2 SASEGT. The CDR3 protein is CASSASELTEAFF. Here the CDR3 DNA reads TGTGCCAGCAGTGCCTCTGAGTTGACTGAAGCTTTCTTT.

The V and J genes are TRBV5-1 and TRBJ1-2; D is perhaps TRBD1 (5 bases). The length of the CDR3 is 13 residues. V lost 6 bases, J lost 6 bases, and 15 bases lay in between. Per germline, CDR1 SGHRS and CDR2 YFSETQ. The CDR3 reads CASKVVRGNGYTF. In DNA, the CDR3 is TGCGCCAGCAAGGTTGTCCGGGGGAATGGCTACACCTTC.

The J gene is TRBJ2-2, the V gene TRBV2, with D possibly TRBD1 on 6 matching bases. Germline CDR1 SNHLY, CDR2 FYNNEI. Trimming removed 7 bases at V and 6 bases at J, with 18 bases between. The CDR3 spans 15 residues. In DNA form, the CDR3 reads TGTGCCAGCAAAGGATGGGCAGGGGCTGCCGGGGAGCTGTTTTTT. Protein sequence: CASKGWAGAAGELFF.

This chain joins TRBV5-6 and TRBJ1-1; TRBD1 matches at 10 bases. CDR1 SGHDT and CDR2 YYEEEE come from the germline V gene. Germline trimming cut 1 base from V and 1 base from J; bases unmatched to any gene: 1. This CDR3 is 15 amino acids long. The CDR3 here is CASSLRDRGNTEAFF. CDR3 nucleotides: TGTGCCAGCAGCTTGAGGGACAGGGGGAACACTGAAGCTTTCTTT.

The genes are TRBV6-1 and TRBJ2-3, with a tentative D call TRBD2 (5 bases). V was pared by 0 bases and J by 1 base, with 8 bases between. The germline gives CDR1 MNHNS, CDR2 SASEGT. This CDR3 is built from 15 residues. CDR3 amino acids: CASSEAGSGTDTQYF. CDR3 nucleotides: TGTGCCAGCAGTGAAGCAGGGAGTGGCACAGATACGCAGTATTTT.

The V call is TRBV4-3, the J call TRBJ2-5, with a tentative D call TRBD1 (5 bases). The length of the CDR3 is 13 residues. Germline CDR1 is LGHNA and CDR2 is YSLEER. Trimming removed 1 base from V and 5 bases from J, with 8 bases in between. The CDR3 is CASSQGGLETQYF. In nucleotides, the CDR3 is TGCGCCAGCAGCCAAGGGGGCCTGGAGACCCAGTACTTC.

Only a few counts were recorded for this clone. This chain connects TRBV5-1 to TRBJ1-6, with no clear D. The V end lost 0 bases, the J end lost 7 bases, and 14 bases lay between the germline ends. In germline, CDR1 is SGHRS, CDR2 YFSETQ. This CDR3 region has 16 residues. DNA of the CDR3: TGCGCCAGCAGCTTGGCCCCGAGGCTCGCCAATTCACCCCTCCACTTT. Protein: CASSLAPRLANSPLHF.

The rearrangement links TRBV25-1 to TRBJ2-7; possible D gene TRBD2, 7 bases. Germline CDR1 and CDR2: MGHDK and SYGVNS. V shed 2 bases and J shed 4 bases, with 18 bases lying between them. The CDR3 has 16 amino acids. The CDR3 DNA follows: TGTGCCAGCAGTGAAGGGGGGGCGTCAATGGGATACGAGCAGTACTTC. As protein: CASSEGGASMGYEQYF.

V and J are TRBV5-1 and TRBJ2-1; 7 nucleotides align to TRBD2. Germline values: CDR1 SGHRS, CDR2 YFSETQ. J lost 7 bases, V lost 3 bases, and 13 bases had no gene match. The CDR3 runs to 16 residues. This CDR3 is CASSSPWGGLENEQFF. CDR3 bases: TGCGCCAGCAGCTCACCCTGGGGGGGATTGGAGAATGAGCAGTTCTTC. Filled out from reference TRBV5-1 and TRBJ2-1, the complete variable domain reads KAGVTQTPRYLIKTRGQQVTLSCSPISGHRSVSWYQQTPGQGLQFLFEYFSETQRNKGNFPGRFSGRQFSNSRSEMNVSTLELGDSALYLCASSSPWGGLENEQFFGPGTRLTVL.

This clone occurred once. The chain recombines TRBV7-2 with TRBJ2-7; 7 bases match TRBD1. Germline loops: CDR1 SGHTA, CDR2 FQGNSA. V was pared by 3 bases and J by 3 bases, with 5 bases of the junction left unmatched. The CDR3 consists of 14 residues. The CDR3 DNA is TGTGCCAGCAGCTTTGGGACAGTGGTCTACGAGCAGTACTTC. Translated, it gives CASSFGTVVYEQYF.

The rearrangement links TRBV4-2 to TRBJ2-7; D may be TRBD1 (7 bases). Germline V gives CDR1 LGHNA, CDR2 YNFKEQ. The CDR3 length is 15 residues. Trimming shortened V by 6 bases and J by 5 bases, and 20 bases separated the two germline ends. CDR3 DNA sequence: TGTGCCAGCAGTCCTATAGCAGGGGGAGGCGACGAGCAGTACTTC. Its protein is CASSPIAGGGDEQYF.

The rearrangement joins TRBV7-2 to TRBJ1-1, with a possible D match to TRBD1 (6 bases). This CDR3 region has 15 residues. V was cut by 1 base and J by 5 bases, with 14 bases left in between. Germline values: CDR1 SGHTA, CDR2 FQGNSA. The CDR3 reads CASSLGGPMWTEAFF. DNA of the CDR3: TGTGCCAGCAGCTTAGGGGGGCCGATGTGGACTGAAGCTTTCTTT.

This clone was seen a few times. The V and J genes are TRBV4-2 and TRBJ2-6, with D possibly TRBD1 on 5 matching bases. This CDR3 spans 16 amino acids. Germline V gene sequence: CDR1 LGHNA, CDR2 YNFKEQ. The V end lost 0 bases, the J end lost 0 bases, and 6 bases lay between the germline ends. The CDR3 loop reads CASSQEGVSGANVLTF. Here the CDR3 DNA reads TGTGCCAGCAGCCAAGAAGGGGTCTCTGGGGCCAACGTCCTGACTTTC.

V and J are TRBV10-2 and TRBJ2-7; D might be TRBD1 (5 bases). This CDR3 is 14 amino acids long. Deletions cut 5 bases from V and 3 bases from J, with 14 bases between. The germline V gene encodes CDR1 WSHSY and CDR2 SAAADI. This CDR3 is CASSTDTPNYEQYF. For the CDR3, the DNA is TGCGCCAGCAGTACGGACACTCCCAACTACGAGCAGTACTTC.

The J gene is TRBJ2-7, the V gene TRBV6-5; the match to TRBD2 covers 7 bases. Unmatched junction bases numbered 9, after V lost 2 bases and J lost 5 bases. Looked up from germline, CDR1 is MNHEY and CDR2 is SVGAGI. The CDR3 is 15 residues long. The CDR3 DNA reads as TGTGCCAGCAGTTACGGGAGGGGTACCATGAACGAGCAGTACTTC. This codes for CASSYGRGTMNEQYF.

The V and J genes are TRBV4-1 and TRBJ2-3; the match to TRBD1 covers 8 bases. V trimming: 3 bases; J trimming: 0 bases; junction bases outside the gene matches: 11. Germline V CDR1 and CDR2: MGHRA, YSYEKL. CDR3 length: 18 amino acids. The CDR3 loop is CASSHDYPDRGSTDTQYF. The CDR3 DNA sequence: TGCGCCAGCAGCCACGACTACCCTGACAGGGGAAGCACAGATACGCAGTATTTT.